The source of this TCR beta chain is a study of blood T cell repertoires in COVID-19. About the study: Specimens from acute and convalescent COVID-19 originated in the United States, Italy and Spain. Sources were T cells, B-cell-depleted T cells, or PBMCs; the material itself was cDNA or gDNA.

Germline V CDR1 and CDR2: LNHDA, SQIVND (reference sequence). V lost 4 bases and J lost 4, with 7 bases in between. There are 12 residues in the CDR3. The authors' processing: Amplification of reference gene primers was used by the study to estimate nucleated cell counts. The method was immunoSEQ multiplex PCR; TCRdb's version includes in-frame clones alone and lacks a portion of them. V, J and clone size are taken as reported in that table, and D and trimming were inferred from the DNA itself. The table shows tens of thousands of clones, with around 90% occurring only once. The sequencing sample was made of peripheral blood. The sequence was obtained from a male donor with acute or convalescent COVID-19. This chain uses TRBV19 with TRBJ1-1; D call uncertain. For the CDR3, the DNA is TGTGCCAGTAGTACCAGAAGCACTGAAGCTTTCTTT. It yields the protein CASSTRSTEAFF.